This passage covers 5 T cell receptor beta chains from one sample sequenced in a study of PD-1 blockade in classical Hodgkin lymphoma. Sequenced by immunoSEQ multiplex PCR; TCRdb stores in-frame clones only, minus some. The sample includes 15,000 to 20,000 clones, 80% to 95% of them seen just once. Time point denoted: newly diagnosed, previously untreated cHL patient sample. The sample consisted of peripheral blood mononuclear cells (PBMCs). Receptors originate from a human donor with classical Hodgkin lymphoma.

In its sample, this clone was seen a few times. This sequence joins TRBV18 and TRBJ1-1, with D unresolved. Germline V gives CDR1 KGHSH, CDR2 LQKENI. V was pared by 4 bases and J by 3 bases, with 9 bases between. The CDR3 contains 13 residues. CDR3 loop: CASSQLEDTEAFF. The CDR3 region has the DNA TGTGCCAGCTCACAGCTCGAGGACACTGAAGCTTTCTTT.

The chain employs TRBV29-1 and TRBJ2-5; D might be TRBD1 (6 bases). The CDR3 is made up of 13 amino acids. Between the trimmed V and J ends, which lost 3 bases and 2 bases, there was a span of 10 bases. Germline loops: CDR1 SQVTM, CDR2 ANQGSEA. The chain's CDR3 is CSVEEQGQETQYF. For the CDR3, the DNA is TGCAGCGTTGAGGAACAGGGACAAGAGACCCAGTACTTC.

The V and J genes are TRBV6-5 and TRBJ1-6; D unresolved. Germline V gives CDR1 MNHEY, CDR2 SVGAGI. V was trimmed by 0 bases and J by 6 bases, leaving 9 bases between them. CDR3 length: 15 amino acids. CDR3 sequence reads: CASSYSMVFNSPLHF. CDR3 in DNA: TGTGCCAGCAGTTACTCTATGGTGTTTAATTCACCCCTCCACTTT.

This chain links TRBV5-1 with TRBJ2-1; no clear D. Trimming took off 0 bases at V and 8 bases at J, with 12 bases between the two ends. The CDR3 runs 14 residues. CDR1 and CDR2 (germline): SGHRS, YFSETQ. The CDR3, as DNA: TGCGCCAGCAGCTTGGCCAGGCCCCAGGATGAGCAGTTCTTC. This translates into CASSLARPQDEQFF.

V is TRBV5-1 and J is TRBJ2-1; 12 nucleotides align to TRBD2. After removal of 0 bases from V and 7 bases from J, the junction contained 5 bases not matched to a gene. Germline assignment: CDR1 SGHRS and CDR2 YFSETQ. This CDR3 has 16 residues. The CDR3 DNA follows: TGCGCCAGCAGCTTGGCGACTAGCGGGAGATCAAATGAGCAGTTCTTC. Its protein is CASSLATSGRSNEQFF.